The TCR beta chain under discussion was sequenced for a study of early T cells in non-severe SARS-CoV-2 infection. CDR1 and CDR2 from the germline V gene are SGHRS and YFSETQ. The V end lost 0 bases, the J end lost 2 bases, and 9 bases lay between the germline ends. This CDR3 spans 15 amino acids. TCRdb re-called the 5' RACE reads through MiXCR, storing one row per CDR3 protein. Of about 110,000 distinct CDR3 sequences in the sample, roughly 11% were seen once. This clonotype was observed many times. What it binds is unknown. General study findings and limits: Matching results from VDJdb favored anti-spike CD8 responses, leaving private and CD4 specificities undetected.

This TCR was recovered from an adult who was a healthcare worker with PCR-confirmed SARS-CoV-2 infection or an uninfected control (not recorded which). This chain uses TRBV5-1 with TRBJ2-1; D possibly matches TRBD1 or TRBD2 (6 bases each). Sequencing was performed on whole blood. CDR3 bases: TGCGCCAGCAGCTTGGAGGGGGGCGCCTACAATGAGCAGTTCTTC. This codes for CASSLEGGAYNEQFF.